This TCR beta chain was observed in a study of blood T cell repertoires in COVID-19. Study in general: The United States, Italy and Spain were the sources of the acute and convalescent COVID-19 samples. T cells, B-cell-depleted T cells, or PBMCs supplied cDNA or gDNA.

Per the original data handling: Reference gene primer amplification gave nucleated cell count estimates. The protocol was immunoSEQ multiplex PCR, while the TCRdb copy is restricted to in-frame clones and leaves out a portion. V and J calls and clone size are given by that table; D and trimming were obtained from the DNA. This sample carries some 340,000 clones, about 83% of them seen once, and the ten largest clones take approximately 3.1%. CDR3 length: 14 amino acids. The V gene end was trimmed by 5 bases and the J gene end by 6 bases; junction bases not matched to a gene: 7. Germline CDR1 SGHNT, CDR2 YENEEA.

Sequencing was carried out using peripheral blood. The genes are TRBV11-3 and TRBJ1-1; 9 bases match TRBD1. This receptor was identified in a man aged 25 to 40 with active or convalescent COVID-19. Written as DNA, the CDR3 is TGTGCCAGCAGCCTACCGGGACAGGGTTCTGAAGCTTTCTTT. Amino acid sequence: CASSLPGQGSEAFF. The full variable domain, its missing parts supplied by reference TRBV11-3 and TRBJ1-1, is EAGVVQSPRYKIIEKKQPVAFWCNPISGHNTLYWYLQNLGQGPELLIRYENEEAVDDSQLPKDRFSAERLKGVDSTLKIQPAELGDSAVYLCASSLPGQGSEAFFGQGTRLTVV.